This T cell receptor beta chain was obtained from a study of blood T cell repertoires in COVID-19 (dated by TCRdb to about 2020). In terms of the full investigation: Samples from collaborators originated in the United States, Italy and Spain and spanned both the acute and convalescent phases of COVID-19. Deeply sampled blood TCRbeta repertoires from subjects exposed to, actively infected with, or recovered from COVID-19 were included in the dataset. A freely available public database, intended as a resource for researchers studying the immune response to SARS-CoV-2, is where the repertoires were released. The prospective study material was composed of cDNA or gDNA derived from T cells, B-cell-depleted T cells, or PBMCs. Where HLA class I and class II types were available, the types were taken from metadata supplied by the sample provider, not from assay-based typing. The samples were drawn from the first 160 participants of the ongoing ImmuneRACE study and from over 950 subjects provided by 6 global collaborators. Nearly every sample came with metadata listing a de-identified subject ID, COVID-19 status, age in years and sex. The full study reports these points: Clinical and demographic metadata were provided uncurated, with the amount varying by source and participant.

The CDR1 and CDR2 encoded by the germline V gene are SGHTA and FQGNSA. Clipping removes 5 bases from V and 10 bases from J, with 11 as the unmatched junction base count. Taken from cysteine to phenylalanine, the CDR3 has 17 residues. Only the CDR3 part of the read is kept: 51 bases, read in frame from the first base. This clone turned up a few times. What this receptor recognizes is not known. Base quality data are lacking; no much larger clone is found one base away. Each collaborating institution followed its own protocols to collect whole blood in K2EDTA tubes. For TCRbeta analysis, collaborators shipped samples as frozen whole blood, isolated PBMCs, or DNA extracted from either of those sample types. The immunoSEQ Assay, a bias-controlled multiplex PCR, was used to amplify TCRbeta CDR3 regions from genomic DNA. The original methods were these. Nucleated cell counts per sample were estimated from amplification of reference gene primers within the assay. To quantify the absolute abundance of each unique TCRbeta CDR3 rearrangement, sequence reads were collapsed and filtered. For each sample, productive Simpson clonality was calculated by taking the square root of Simpson's diversity index across productive rearrangements. TCRdb provides this immuneACCESS table in a form limited to in-frame rearrangements. Some clones are lacking; in checked studies, under half of them reflect an unresolved V gene, and why the rest are absent is not known. From that table come the V and J calls and clone size; the DNA was used to work out D and trimming. This sample is represented by 80,000 to 95,000 clones; more than 70% of them were singletons. The top ten clones comprise about 14% of the sample.

Sequences were obtained from peripheral blood. Rearrangement joined TRBV7-2 to TRBJ2-1, and 16 junctional nucleotides match TRBD2. The clonotype was recovered from a woman between 65 and 79 years old with acute or convalescent COVID-19. In nucleotide form, the sequence is TGTGCCAGCAGCGTCGGGACTAGCGGGAGGGCCTGGGGAGAGCAGTTCTTC. This codes for CASSVGTSGRAWGEQFF.